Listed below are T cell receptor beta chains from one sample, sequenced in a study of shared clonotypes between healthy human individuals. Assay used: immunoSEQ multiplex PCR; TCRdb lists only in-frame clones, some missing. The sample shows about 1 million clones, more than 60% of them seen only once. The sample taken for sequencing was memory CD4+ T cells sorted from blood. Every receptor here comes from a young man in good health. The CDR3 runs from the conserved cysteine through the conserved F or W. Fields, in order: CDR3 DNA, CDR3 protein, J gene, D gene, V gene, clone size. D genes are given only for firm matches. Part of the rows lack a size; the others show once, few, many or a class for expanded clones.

CDR3 DNA: TGCGCCAGCAGCACGGGACAAATTAGCTCCTACAATGAGCAGTTCTTC
CDR3 protein: CASSTGQISSYNEQFF
J gene: TRBJ2-1
D gene: -
V gene: TRBV5-1
clone size: -

CDR3 DNA: TGTGCCAGCAGTTCCCCCTTTTCAGGGTTAGAGACCCAGTACTTC
CDR3 protein: CASSSPFSGLETQYF
J gene: TRBJ2-5
D gene: -
V gene: TRBV6-5
clone size: -

CDR3 DNA: TGTGCCAGCGAGAGGACAGGGGCAACCTACGAGCAGTACTTC
CDR3 protein: CASERTGATYEQYF
J gene: TRBJ2-7
D gene: TRBD1
V gene: TRBV5-6
clone size: many

CDR3 DNA: TGTGCCAGCAGTTCTCCTCGACTAGGGGCCCTCGGGACCCAGTACTTC
CDR3 protein: CASSSPRLGALGTQYF
J gene: TRBJ2-5
D gene: -
V gene: TRBV27
clone size: -

CDR3 DNA: TGCGCCAGCAGCTATGGCAGGTCTAGCACAGATACGCAGTATTTT
CDR3 protein: CASSYGRSSTDTQYF
J gene: TRBJ2-3
D gene: -
V gene: TRBV5-1
clone size: -

CDR3 DNA: TGTGCCTGGAATGCGATTGACCGCTGGGATGAAAAACTGTTTTTT
CDR3 protein: CAWNAIDRWDEKLFF
J gene: TRBJ1-4
D gene: -
V gene: TRBV30
clone size: -

CDR3 DNA: TGTGCCAGCAGCCGGACAGGCGATGGCTACACCTTC
CDR3 protein: CASSRTGDGYTF
J gene: TRBJ1-2
D gene: TRBD1
V gene: TRBV6-5
clone size: -

CDR3 DNA: TGTGCCAGCAGCTTGAGCGCTAACTATGGCTACACCTTC
CDR3 protein: CASSLSANYGYTF
J gene: TRBJ1-2
D gene: -
V gene: TRBV7-2
clone size: -

CDR3 DNA: TGTGCCAGCAGCCAATTTACAGGGGGAAGCTCCTACGAGCAGTACTTC
CDR3 protein: CASSQFTGGSSYEQYF
J gene: TRBJ2-7
D gene: TRBD1
V gene: TRBV4-2
clone size: -

CDR3 DNA: TGTGCCAGCAGGCTAACAGGGGGCGAGGGCTACACCTTC
CDR3 protein: CASRLTGGEGYTF
J gene: TRBJ1-2
D gene: TRBD1
V gene: TRBV2
clone size: few

CDR3 DNA: TGTGCCAGCAGCTTGCTGGGGGAGGGCCGTAACGAGCAGTACTTC
CDR3 protein: CASSLLGEGRNEQYF
J gene: TRBJ2-7
D gene: TRBD2
V gene: TRBV5-6
clone size: once

CDR3 DNA: TGCGCCAGCAGCTCCCGATATGGGACTGAAGCTTTCTTT
CDR3 protein: CASSSRYGTEAFF
J gene: TRBJ1-1
D gene: -
V gene: TRBV4-1
clone size: -

CDR3 DNA: TGTGCCAGCAGCGCGACAGCGATGAACACTGAAGCTTTCTTT
CDR3 protein: CASSATAMNTEAFF
J gene: TRBJ1-1
D gene: -
V gene: TRBV11-3
clone size: -

CDR3 DNA: TGCGCCAGCAGCCAAGATGTTGGGGGAGGTTACTTTAGCCAAAACATTCAGTACTTC
CDR3 protein: CASSQDVGGGYFSQNIQYF
J gene: TRBJ2-4
D gene: -
V gene: TRBV4-1
clone size: few

CDR3 DNA: TGCAGCGTAGGGGACGCGGACGGCTACAATGAGCAGTTCTTC
CDR3 protein: CSVGDADGYNEQFF
J gene: TRBJ2-1
D gene: -
V gene: TRBV29-1
clone size: -

CDR3 DNA: TGTGCCAGCAGACAGGGGGAAGGAAACACCATATATTTT
CDR3 protein: CASRQGEGNTIYF
J gene: TRBJ1-3
D gene: TRBD1
V gene: TRBV6-6
clone size: -

CDR3 DNA: TGTGCTAGCAGCAGGGACAGGGGGGCAGATACGCAGTATTTT
CDR3 protein: CASSRDRGADTQYF
J gene: TRBJ2-3
D gene: TRBD1
V gene: TRBV7-7
clone size: -

CDR3 DNA: TGTGCCAGCAGCTTGGTGGTAGGTGGCTACACCTTC
CDR3 protein: CASSLVVGGYTF
J gene: TRBJ1-2
D gene: -
V gene: TRBV5-8
clone size: -

CDR3 DNA: TGTGCCAGCAGTTTGGGGGGTCCCCGAGGCTACACCTTC
CDR3 protein: CASSLGGPRGYTF
J gene: TRBJ1-2
D gene: -
V gene: TRBV28
clone size: few

CDR3 DNA: TGTGCTAGTGGTCGAGCACGGGACAGTAGCACAGATACGCAGTATTTT
CDR3 protein: CASGRARDSSTDTQYF
J gene: TRBJ2-3
D gene: TRBD1
V gene: TRBV12-5
clone size: -

CDR3 DNA: TGTGCCAGCAGCTTAGGCGCCCCGGGGGCAGGGGGCATGAGTTCACCCCTCCACTTT
CDR3 protein: CASSLGAPGAGGMSSPLHF
J gene: TRBJ1-6
D gene: TRBD1
V gene: TRBV7-8
clone size: -

CDR3 DNA: TGTGCCAGCAGTTACACCCAGGGGGCGGTCACCGGGGAGCTGTTTTTT
CDR3 protein: CASSYTQGAVTGELFF
J gene: TRBJ2-2
D gene: TRBD1
V gene: TRBV6-6
clone size: -

CDR3 DNA: TGCGCCAGCAGCCAAGATGGCCTGACACTATCCTCCTACAATGAGCAGTTCTTC
CDR3 protein: CASSQDGLTLSSYNEQFF
J gene: TRBJ2-1
D gene: -
V gene: TRBV4-3
clone size: -

CDR3 DNA: TGTGCCAGCAGCTTGTATGGGGGAAATTCACCCCTCCACTTT
CDR3 protein: CASSLYGGNSPLHF
J gene: TRBJ1-6
D gene: -
V gene: TRBV5-4
clone size: -

CDR3 DNA: TGTGCCAGCTCACCAGGAACGGCAGCAACTAATGAAAAACTGTTTTTT
CDR3 protein: CASSPGTAATNEKLFF
J gene: TRBJ1-4
D gene: -
V gene: TRBV18
clone size: -

CDR3 DNA: TGTGCCAGCAGTTACTTGGGGGGGGCCAACGTCCTGACTTTC
CDR3 protein: CASSYLGGANVLTF
J gene: TRBJ2-6
D gene: -
V gene: TRBV6-6
clone size: -

CDR3 DNA: TGTGCCAGTAGTCCCTCACAGGGGGCGCAGATCCCCCTCCACTTT
CDR3 protein: CASSPSQGAQIPLHF
J gene: TRBJ1-6
D gene: TRBD1
V gene: TRBV19
clone size: many

CDR3 DNA: TGTGCCAGCAGCCAAGAACTAGCGGGGGGGCCGGTGAAAGAGACCCAGTACTTC
CDR3 protein: CASSQELAGGPVKETQYF
J gene: TRBJ2-5
D gene: TRBD2
V gene: TRBV4-2
clone size: -

CDR3 DNA: TGTGCCAGCAGTGAAGACAGGGGGGATCAGCCCCAGCATTTT
CDR3 protein: CASSEDRGDQPQHF
J gene: TRBJ1-5
D gene: TRBD1
V gene: TRBV2
clone size: -

CDR3 DNA: TGTGCCAGTAGCCCTGCGAGCCGCTACGAGCAGTACTTC
CDR3 protein: CASSPASRYEQYF
J gene: TRBJ2-7
D gene: -
V gene: TRBV19
clone size: -

CDR3 DNA: TGTGCCAGCAGACGGACAGGGACCGGCTCCTACGAGCAGTACTTC
CDR3 protein: CASRRTGTGSYEQYF
J gene: TRBJ2-7
D gene: TRBD1
V gene: TRBV28
clone size: once

CDR3 DNA: TGTGCCAGCAGTAGGGAGAAACGCCCGAACACTGAAGCTTTCTTT
CDR3 protein: CASSREKRPNTEAFF
J gene: TRBJ1-1
D gene: -
V gene: TRBV2
clone size: -

CDR3 DNA: TGTGCCAGCTCGCCCGGGACATCCTACGAGCAGTACTTC
CDR3 protein: CASSPGTSYEQYF
J gene: TRBJ2-7
D gene: -
V gene: TRBV18
clone size: -

CDR3 DNA: TGTGCCAGCAGGTCCAGGGGCGAAAACACCATATATTTT
CDR3 protein: CASRSRGENTIYF
J gene: TRBJ1-3
D gene: -
V gene: TRBV6-1
clone size: -

CDR3 DNA: TGTGCCAGCAGCGGGACCCTGTCAGGGGAGCTGTTTTTT
CDR3 protein: CASSGTLSGELFF
J gene: TRBJ2-2
D gene: -
V gene: TRBV6-6
clone size: -

CDR3 DNA: TGTGCCAGCAGTGCCTCCGGGACAGCGAATGAAAAACTGTTTTTT
CDR3 protein: CASSASGTANEKLFF
J gene: TRBJ1-4
D gene: TRBD1
V gene: TRBV25-1
clone size: -

CDR3 DNA: TGTGCCAGCAGTTCCGCTACAGGGGTAGGCGAGCAGTACTTC
CDR3 protein: CASSSATGVGEQYF
J gene: TRBJ2-7
D gene: TRBD1
V gene: TRBV11-2
clone size: -

CDR3 DNA: TGTGCCAGCACCTCGGAATGGGGAGGAGAGACCCAGTACTTC
CDR3 protein: CASTSEWGGETQYF
J gene: TRBJ2-5
D gene: -
V gene: TRBV5-5
clone size: many

CDR3 DNA: TGTGCCAGCAGATCAGGGGTAATTAGCAATCAGCCCCAGCATTTT
CDR3 protein: CASRSGVISNQPQHF
J gene: TRBJ1-5
D gene: -
V gene: TRBV27
clone size: -

CDR3 DNA: TGTGCCAGCGGTCAGATGGGGAACACTGAAGCTTTCTTT
CDR3 protein: CASGQMGNTEAFF
J gene: TRBJ1-1
D gene: -
V gene: TRBV6-5
clone size: -

CDR3 DNA: TGCGCCAGCAGCCCCAAAGACTTCCTAGCGGGAGGGCCCCACGAGCAGTACTTC
CDR3 protein: CASSPKDFLAGGPHEQYF
J gene: TRBJ2-7
D gene: TRBD2
V gene: TRBV5-1
clone size: -

CDR3 DNA: TGTGCCTGGAGTCGGACAGGAATAACCTACGAGCAGTACTTC
CDR3 protein: CAWSRTGITYEQYF
J gene: TRBJ2-7
D gene: TRBD1
V gene: TRBV30
clone size: -

CDR3 DNA: TGTGCCAGCAGTTACAGCCAGGCATCTAACTATGGCTACACCTTC
CDR3 protein: CASSYSQASNYGYTF
J gene: TRBJ1-2
D gene: -
V gene: TRBV6-5
clone size: -

CDR3 DNA: TGTGCCAGTAGTATAGATCAGGGGAACACTGAAGCTTTCTTT
CDR3 protein: CASSIDQGNTEAFF
J gene: TRBJ1-1
D gene: -
V gene: TRBV19
clone size: -

CDR3 DNA: TGCGCCAGCAGCCGAATCCGGGACTCTCAAGAGACCCAGTACTTC
CDR3 protein: CASSRIRDSQETQYF
J gene: TRBJ2-5
D gene: -
V gene: TRBV5-1
clone size: -

CDR3 DNA: TGTGCCAGCAGCACAGCTGCAGCTAACTATGGCTACACCTTC
CDR3 protein: CASSTAAANYGYTF
J gene: TRBJ1-2
D gene: -
V gene: TRBV6-1
clone size: -

CDR3 DNA: TGTGCCAGCAGCCCAGTCGGGGGGCGCGGCACAGATACGCAGTATTTT
CDR3 protein: CASSPVGGRGTDTQYF
J gene: TRBJ2-3
D gene: -
V gene: TRBV5-6
clone size: -

CDR3 DNA: TGCGCCAGCAGCGTTGACAGTTCCTATGGCTACACCTTC
CDR3 protein: CASSVDSSYGYTF
J gene: TRBJ1-2
D gene: -
V gene: TRBV5-1
clone size: -

CDR3 DNA: TGTGCCAGCACGACCACGACAGGGGCAAGCAATCAGCCCCAGCATTTT
CDR3 protein: CASTTTTGASNQPQHF
J gene: TRBJ1-5
D gene: TRBD1
V gene: TRBV28
clone size: -

CDR3 DNA: TGTGCCAGCAGCTTACGGGGATCGGACACAGATACGCAGTATTTT
CDR3 protein: CASSLRGSDTDTQYF
J gene: TRBJ2-3
D gene: -
V gene: TRBV7-3
clone size: -

CDR3 DNA: TGTGCCAGCAGCTTAGCGGGAAGAGGCACCGGGGAGCTGTTTTTT
CDR3 protein: CASSLAGRGTGELFF
J gene: TRBJ2-2
D gene: -
V gene: TRBV11-2
clone size: -

CDR3 DNA: TGTGCCATCAGGGCCTCTACAGCGAACACTGAAGCTTTCTTT
CDR3 protein: CAIRASTANTEAFF
J gene: TRBJ1-1
D gene: -
V gene: TRBV10-3
clone size: -

CDR3 DNA: TGCGCCAGCAGCTTGGCCGGGGCAGGGACGAACTATGGCTACACCTTC
CDR3 protein: CASSLAGAGTNYGYTF
J gene: TRBJ1-2
D gene: -
V gene: TRBV5-1
clone size: -

CDR3 DNA: TGTGCCAGCAGTCCACAGGACTACGAGCAGTACTTC
CDR3 protein: CASSPQDYEQYF
J gene: TRBJ2-7
D gene: -
V gene: TRBV28
clone size: -

CDR3 DNA: TGTGCCAGCAGCTTCCGGGACAGAGGCCACGAGCAGTACTTC
CDR3 protein: CASSFRDRGHEQYF
J gene: TRBJ2-7
D gene: TRBD1
V gene: TRBV7-8
clone size: -